The 26 T cell receptor beta chains below all came from one sample that was sequenced in a study of shared clonotypes between healthy human individuals (TCRdb year 2020). Libraries were built with the immunoSEQ multiplex PCR assay. The clones in this table, taken by TCRdb from immuneACCESS, are in-frame only. Not every clone is retained; where verified, under half of the shortfall comes from an unresolved V gene, and the cause of the rest is unknown. The sample table contains 500,000 to 650,000 clones; only one count was recorded for roughly 79% of them. Approximately 12% of the sample goes to the ten largest clones. Sequencing was performed on PBMCs. All receptors derive from a woman in her 40s in good health. Some clones in this sample may be carry-over from other donors' samples.

V usage is TRBV6-6 and J usage is TRBJ2-7; 7 bases align to TRBD1. With 2 bases clipped from V and 4 bases from J, the junction kept 11 bases outside the gene matches. CDR1 and CDR2 (germline): MNHNY, SVGAGI (reference sequence). CDR3 length equals 16 residues. CDR3 sequence (DNA): TGTGCCAGCAGTTACACTAGGGACAGACCCGGTTACGAGCAGTACTTC. Translation: CASSYTRDRPGYEQYF.

The J gene is TRBJ2-7, the V gene TRBV28; D unresolved. The V gene's germline CDR1 is MDHEN and CDR2 SYDVKM. The V gene lost 5 bases and the J gene lost 7 bases, with 18 bases spanning the gap. There are 14 residues in the CDR3. CDR3 in amino acids: CASSNPAPSEEQYF. The CDR3 nucleotides are TGTGCCAGCAGTAATCCCGCCCCGAGCGAGGAGCAGTACTTC.

This clone was seen a few times. The J gene is TRBJ2-7, the V gene TRBV6-5, with 9 bases that match TRBD1. The ends lost 2 bases at V and 6 bases at J; junction bases unmatched: 2. CDR3 size: 13 residues. Germline lookup yields CDR1 MNHEY and CDR2 SVGAGI. The CDR3 sequence is CASSYGTGIEQYF. The CDR3 DNA follows: TGTGCCAGCAGTTACGGGACAGGGATCGAGCAGTACTTC.

J is TRBJ2-5 and V is TRBV2; the match to TRBD1 covers 8 bases. Trimming at V came to 5 bases and at J to 4 bases, leaving 6 bases not matched to a gene. The germline gives CDR1 SNHLY, CDR2 FYNNEI. CDR3 length: 14 residues. The CDR3 protein is CASSFGTGGETQYF. CDR3 nucleotide sequence: TGTGCCAGCAGTTTCGGGACAGGCGGAGAGACCCAGTACTTC.

This clone occurred a few times. The chain links TRBV29-1 to TRBJ2-3, with D perhaps TRBD2 (5 bases). The germline CDR1 and CDR2 sequences are SQVTM and ANQGSEA. There are 12 residues in the CDR3. Trimming removed 6 bases from V and 8 bases from J, with 15 bases in between. The CDR3 loop reads CSVPTSLATQYF. In DNA, the CDR3 is TGCAGCGTGCCTACTAGTTTGGCTACGCAGTATTTT.

The count of this clone is one. The genes are TRBV19 and TRBJ2-6, with D perhaps TRBD2 (5 bases). This CDR3 has 15 residues. Germline loops: CDR1 LNHDA, CDR2 SQIVND (reference sequence). The V gene lost 7 bases and the J gene lost 2 bases, with 12 bases spanning the gap. CDR3 DNA sequence: TGTGCCAGTAAGTGGTCGGGGACTGGGGCCAACGTCCTGACTTTC. Translation gives CASKWSGTGANVLTF. Drawing the rest from reference TRBV19 and TRBJ2-6, the complete variable domain is DGGITQSPKYLFRKEGQNVTLSCEQNLNHDAMYWYRQDPGQGLRLIYYSQIVNDFQKGDIAEGYSVSREKKESFPLTVTSAQKNPTAFYLCASKWSGTGANVLTFGAGSRLTVL.

This clone was counted only a few times. The chain is built from TRBV6-4 and TRBJ2-1, with D perhaps matching TRBD2 (6 bases). V was cut by 5 bases and J by 8 bases, with 13 bases left in between. From germline, CDR1 is MRHNA and CDR2 SNTAGT. There are 13 residues in the CDR3. The CDR3, as DNA: TGTGCCAGCAGTACGGGAGATCGTGATGAGCAGTTCTTC. Its protein product is CASSTGDRDEQFF.

This chain links TRBV7-6 with TRBJ1-4; a weak D match, TRBD1 (5 bases). V lost 3 bases to trimming and J lost 7 bases, with 12 bases between them. The CDR3 has 14 residues. Germline-derived CDR1 and CDR2 are SGHVS and FNYEAQ. Here the CDR3 reads CASSFVGGGEKLFF. In DNA, the CDR3 is TGTGCCAGCAGCTTCGTCGGGGGAGGTGAAAAACTGTTTTTT.

The rearrangement joins TRBV7-3 to TRBJ2-3, with D possibly being TRBD2 (6 bases). Germline CDR1 is SGHTA and CDR2 is FQGTGA. The CDR3 extends over 14 amino acids. V gave up 2 bases and J gave up 3 bases, with 9 bases separating them. CDR3 sequence (DNA): TGTGCCAGCAGCTTAGGCGGGAAGACAGATACGCAGTATTTT. Protein: CASSLGGKTDTQYF.

This clone was recorded once. The V call is TRBV19, the J call TRBJ1-1, with D unresolved. V lost 5 bases and J 1 base, leaving 8 bases between the germline ends. Looked up from germline, CDR1 is LNHDA and CDR2 is SQIVND (reference sequence). This CDR3 comprises 13 residues. The CDR3 protein is CASSWSGNTEAFF. CDR3 DNA sequence: TGTGCCAGTAGTTGGTCGGGGAACACTGAAGCTTTCTTT. The full variable domain, with the rest looked up from reference TRBV19 and TRBJ1-1, is DGGITQSPKYLFRKEGQNVTLSCEQNLNHDAMYWYRQDPGQGLRLIYYSQIVNDFQKGDIAEGYSVSREKKESFPLTVTSAQKNPTAFYLCASSWSGNTEAFFGQGTRLTVV.

This rearrangement joins TRBV30 to TRBJ1-4; 9 bases are shared with TRBD1. From germline, CDR1 is GTSNPN and CDR2 SVGIG (reference sequence). V trimming: 5 bases; J trimming: 6 bases; junction bases outside the gene matches: 10. The CDR3 has 15 residues. For the CDR3, the DNA is TGTGCCTGGGCCTCGGTGGACAGGGGTTATGAAAAACTGTTTTTT. Protein sequence: CAWASVDRGYEKLFF.

The chain uses TRBV5-8 and TRBJ2-3, with D perhaps TRBD2 (6 bases). Looked up from germline, CDR1 is SGHTS and CDR2 is YDEGEE. Trimming took off 3 bases at V and 4 bases at J, with 12 bases between the two ends. CDR3 length equals 14 residues. The CDR3: CASSSGLSPDTQYF. CDR3 sequence (DNA): TGTGCCAGCAGCTCAGGACTATCCCCAGATACGCAGTATTTT.

In its sample, this clone was seen once. The V gene is TRBV2, the J gene TRBJ2-7, with D uncertain. Germline loops: CDR1 SNHLY, CDR2 FYNNEI. V was pared by 4 bases and J by 6 bases, with 16 bases between. The CDR3 sequence is 14 residues long. CDR3 coding DNA: TGTGCCAGCAGTGGGGGTGCTCCTTGGGGCGAGCAGTACTTC. Protein product: CASSGGAPWGEQYF. Looking up the rest from reference TRBV2 and TRBJ2-7 gives the full variable domain: EPEVTQTPSHQVTQMGQEVILRCVPISNHLYFYWYRQILGQKVEFLVSFYNNEISEKSEIFDDQFSVERPDGSNFTLKIRSTKLEDSAMYFCASSGGAPWGEQYFGPGTRLTVT.

The V call is TRBV7-9, the J call TRBJ2-1; TRBD2 aligns across 8 bases. The CDR3 contains 17 residues. Germline V gene data show CDR1 as SEHNR and CDR2 as FQNEAQ (reference sequence). V gave up 3 bases and J gave up 5 bases; unmatched junction bases: 12. The CDR3 DNA reads TGTGCCAGCAGCTTCGCGATGGCGGGAGGAAATCACAATGAGCAGTTCTTC. Translation gives CASSFAMAGGNHNEQFF. The whole variable domain, remainder taken from reference TRBV7-9 and TRBJ2-1, is DTGVSQNPRHKITKRGQNVTFRCDPISEHNRLYWYRQTLGQGPEFLTYFQNEAQLEKSRLLSDRFSAERPKGSFSTLEIQRTEQGDSAMYLCASSFAMAGGNHNEQFFGPGTRLTVL.

This sequence joins TRBV27 and TRBJ2-2; D unclear. V was cut by 6 bases and J by 0 bases, with 14 bases left in between. Germline V gene data show CDR1 as MNHEY and CDR2 as SMNVEV (reference sequence). This CDR3 spans 16 amino acids. This chain's CDR3 is CASSIASPANTGELFF. The CDR3 nucleotides read TGTGCCAGCAGCATAGCCTCTCCTGCGAACACCGGGGAGCTGTTTTTT.

Points on this clone: A much larger clone differs from this one at a single base, so this may be a read error. The sample contains more than one DNA sequence encoding this CDR3. J is TRBJ1-1 and V is TRBV27; D not certain. Germline V gene data show CDR1 as MNHEY and CDR2 as SMNVEV (reference sequence). This CDR3 is 13 amino acids long. The CDR3 bases are TGTGCCAGCAGTTTACGGTCGCCCACTGAAGCCTTCTTT. This gives the protein CASSLRSPTEAFF.

This chain connects TRBV28 to TRBJ2-1; possibly TRBD1 for D (5 bases). The CDR3 spans 14 residues. In germline, CDR1 is MDHEN, CDR2 SYDVKM. With 5 bases removed from V and 4 bases from J, the gap between germline ends came to 12 bases. The CDR3 DNA reads as TGTGCCAGCAGTCCTACCCAGGGATACAATGAGCAGTTCTTC. Translating gives CASSPTQGYNEQFF.

The rearrangement uses TRBV7-9 and TRBJ2-7; no definite D call. Germline assignment: CDR1 SEHNR and CDR2 FQNEAQ (reference sequence). The CDR3 is 14 amino acids. The V end was cut by 0 bases, the J end by 1 base, with 7 bases between. CDR3 in amino acids: CASSLASASYEQYF. CDR3 sequence (DNA): TGTGCCAGCAGCTTAGCGTCGGCTTCCTACGAGCAGTACTTC.

V usage is TRBV5-4 and J usage is TRBJ1-1; D unclear. The length of the CDR3 is 15 residues. Trimming took off 4 bases at V and 4 bases at J, with 17 bases between the two ends. The germline gives CDR1 SGHNT, CDR2 YYREEE (reference sequence). The CDR3 sequence: CASSEPAAGSTEAFF. The CDR3 nucleotides are TGTGCCAGCAGCGAACCGGCAGCGGGCTCCACTGAAGCTTTCTTT.

This chain links TRBV19 with TRBJ1-5; D ambiguous. The CDR3 extends over 14 amino acids. Deletions cut 6 bases from V and 7 bases from J, with 16 bases between. Germline CDR1 LNHDA, CDR2 SQIVND (reference sequence). CDR3 sequence (DNA): TGTGCCAGTAGCAACCGGGCCGGGGAACAGCCCCAGCATTTT. This gives the protein CASSNRAGEQPQHF.

This clone was recorded many times. The chain has TRBV28 and TRBJ1-1; 7 nucleotides line up with TRBD1. CDR1 and CDR2 (germline): MDHEN, SYDVKM. With 6 bases clipped from V and 6 bases from J, the junction kept 13 bases outside the gene matches. The CDR3 is 15 residues long. The CDR3 reads CASRSRQGWVAEAFF. The CDR3 nucleotides are TGTGCCAGCAGAAGCAGACAGGGTTGGGTCGCTGAAGCTTTCTTT.

The genes are TRBV19 and TRBJ2-1, with 12 bases lining up with TRBD2. CDR1 LNHDA and CDR2 SQIVND come from the germline V gene (reference sequence). This CDR3 is 16 amino acids long. Trimming removed 6 bases from V and 4 bases from J; junction bases left unmatched: 7. CDR3 sequence: CASRTGTSGSYNEQFF. CDR3 coding DNA: TGTGCCAGTAGAACTGGGACTAGCGGGTCATACAATGAGCAGTTCTTC.

This clone was seen a single time. This chain connects TRBV29-1 to TRBJ1-1, with 7 bases identical to TRBD1. The CDR3 has 16 amino acids. The ends lost 5 bases at V and 0 bases at J; junction bases unmatched: 12. The germline gives CDR1 SQVTM, CDR2 ANQGSEA. CDR3 sequence: CSVQGEGGFMNTEAFF. The CDR3 coding sequence is TGCAGCGTTCAGGGGGAGGGTGGATTCATGAACACTGAAGCTTTCTTT.

This chain uses TRBV6-1 with TRBJ2-3; D gene unclear. V lost 3 bases and J 1 base, leaving 14 bases between the germline ends. Per germline, CDR1 MNHNS and CDR2 SASEGT. The CDR3 is 16 residues long. Written as DNA, the CDR3 is TGTGCCAGCAGTGATCGATTGATTTGGGGCACAGATACGCAGTATTTT. It encodes CASSDRLIWGTDTQYF.

The gene calls are TRBV6-1 and TRBJ2-1; the D gene is possibly TRBD1 (5 bases). Trimming removed 3 bases at V and 7 bases at J, with 13 bases between. The CDR3 has 14 residues. The germline CDR1 and CDR2 sequences are MNHNS and SASEGT. The CDR3 spells CASSDLAGRNEQFF. DNA of the CDR3: TGTGCCAGCAGTGATTTGGCAGGGCGAAATGAGCAGTTCTTC.

Remarks on this clone: The junction departs from germline at one end; a sequencing error may be responsible. The rearrangement uses TRBV7-2 and TRBJ1-1; D not certain. The length of the CDR3 is 13 residues. Germline CDR1 SGHTA, CDR2 FQGNSA. In DNA form, the CDR3 reads TGTGCCAGCAGTCAAAGGGAGAACACTGAATCTTTCTTT. It yields the protein CASSQRENTESFF.